These T cell receptor beta chains were read from a single sample in a study of blood T cell repertoires in COVID-19. TCRdb's copy holds only in-frame clones and misses some; the assay was immunoSEQ multiplex PCR. The sample includes more than 85,000 clones, about 79% of them seen just once. Sequenced sample: peripheral blood. The receptors shown here come from a man aged 55 to 70 with acute or convalescent COVID-19. Both conserved end residues are part of each CDR3. Each record gives: D gene, CDR3 length, J gene, V gene, clone size, CDR3 DNA, CDR3 protein. A D gene is named only where the DNA matches it firmly. Some rows mark clone size as missing; the rest say once, few, many or name a class of expanded clone.

NA,11,TRBJ1-2,TRBV28,NA,TGTGCCAGCAGTCCTGAGTTGGGCTACACCTTC,CASSPELGYTF
NA,15,TRBJ1-1,TRBV28,NA,TGTGCCAGCAGTTTCCCCGCGGCGGGGAACACTGAAGCTTTCTTT,CASSFPAAGNTEAFF
TRBD1,16,TRBJ1-5,TRBV19,once,TGTGCCAGTAGTATAGCTGGCAGGGGGCGAAATCAGCCCCAGCATTTT,CASSIAGRGRNQPQHF
TRBD2,18,TRBJ2-1,TRBV2,NA,TGTGCCAGCAGTGTCGGGCCTAGCGGGGAAGCCGACTACAATGAGCAGTTCTTC,CASSVGPSGEADYNEQFF
NA,14,TRBJ1-1,TRBV5-4,NA,TGTGCCAGCAGCTTTGTAACGGGGAACACTGAAGCTTTCTTT,CASSFVTGNTEAFF
NA,13,TRBJ1-1,TRBV7-9,NA,TGTGCCAGCAGCTCCCGGGAGCGGGCTGAAGCTTTCTTT,CASSSRERAEAFF
NA,16,TRBJ1-4,TRBV4-3,NA,TGCGCCAGCAGCCAAGATCTTCGGGCGGGGGGTGAAAAACTGTTTTTT,CASSQDLRAGGEKLFF
NA,14,TRBJ1-5,TRBV27,NA,TGTGCCACCATAGGACAGCCTTCCTATCAGCCCCAGCATTTT,CATIGQPSYQPQHF
TRBD2,15,TRBJ2-1,TRBV7-6,NA,TGTGCCAGCAGCCAACCGGGACTAGTAGACAATGAGCAGTTCTTC,CASSQPGLVDNEQFF
TRBD2,19,TRBJ2-3,TRBV9,NA,TGTGCCAGCAGCAAACGACTAGCGGGGGGCCAAACTAGCACAGATACGCAGTATTTT,CASSKRLAGGQTSTDTQYF
TRBD2,17,TRBJ2-1,TRBV7-9,NA,TGTGCCAGCAGCTTTTACTTTAGCGGGGGGGCCTACAATGAGCAGTTCTTC,CASSFYFSGGAYNEQFF
TRBD1,17,TRBJ1-5,TRBV4-1,NA,TGCGCCAGCAGCCAAGAGTCCATGACAGGGGGCTATCAGCCCCAGCATTTT,CASSQESMTGGYQPQHF
TRBD1,15,TRBJ1-5,TRBV6-1,NA,TGTGCCAGCAGTGAAGGGGACAGACCCAATCAGCCCCAGCATTTT,CASSEGDRPNQPQHF
TRBD1,15,TRBJ1-2,TRBV28,NA,TGTGCCAGCAGCCTAACAGGGGGAGCTAACTATGGCTACACCTTC,CASSLTGGANYGYTF
NA,13,TRBJ1-2,TRBV28,NA,TGTGCCAGCAGTTTAAGGCGGACTGCTGGCTACACCTTC,CASSLRRTAGYTF
NA,13,TRBJ2-1,TRBV12-5,NA,TGTGCTAGTGGCGAACCGGGTGGCAATGAGCAGTTCTTC,CASGEPGGNEQFF
NA,15,TRBJ1-5,TRBV19,NA,TGTGCCAGTCGAGGACAGCCTTATAGCAATCAGCCCCAGCATTTT,CASRGQPYSNQPQHF
NA,13,TRBJ1-5,TRBV6-5,NA,TGTGCCAGCAACCCAACAGGCGCGACTCCCCAGCATTTT,CASNPTGATPQHF
NA,16,TRBJ2-5,TRBV2,NA,TGTGCCAGCAGTGGGCGGCACTTAGCGGTACAGGAGACCCAGTACTTC,CASSGRHLAVQETQYF
TRBD1,14,TRBJ1-2,TRBV7-2,NA,TGTGCCAGCAGCCCAATCGGGACAGGGGGTAGCTACACCTTC,CASSPIGTGGSYTF
NA,15,TRBJ2-5,TRBV5-5,NA,TGTGCCAGCAGCTTAACACCGGGACTCCAAGAGACCCAGTACTTC,CASSLTPGLQETQYF
NA,15,TRBJ2-1,TRBV3-1/TRBV3-2,NA,TGTGCCAGCAGCTATGCGTGGGGGGGGCCAGGAGAGCAGTTCTTC,CASSYAWGGPGEQFF
NA,12,TRBJ1-1,TRBV3-1/TRBV3-2,NA,TGTGCCAGCAGCCAACTCGGGGTCAAAGCTTTCTTT,CASSQLGVKAFF
NA,12,TRBJ1-1,TRBV29-1,few,TGCAGCGTTGGTAACGGGAACACTGAAGCTTTCTTT,CSVGNGNTEAFF
NA,14,TRBJ1-4,TRBV5-1,NA,TGCGCCAGCAGCTTGCAGGCAACTAATGAAAAACTGTTTTTT,CASSLQATNEKLFF
NA,12,TRBJ1-2,TRBV3-1/TRBV3-2,NA,TGTGCCAGCAGCCAAGTAGGGGTTGGCTACACCTTC,CASSQVGVGYTF
TRBD1,14,TRBJ1-6,TRBV18,NA,TGTGCCAGCTCACCCGGGACAGGGGATTCACCCCTCCACTTT,CASSPGTGDSPLHF
TRBD1,17,TRBJ1-5,TRBV2,NA,TGTGCCAGCAGTAGGGAGTCAGGGGGCAATAGCAATCAGCCCCAGCATTTT,CASSRESGGNSNQPQHF
NA,14,TRBJ1-1,TRBV5-1,NA,TGCGCCAGCAGCTTGGGCCATAGGGGGACTGAAGCTTTCTTT,CASSLGHRGTEAFF
TRBD1,14,TRBJ1-1,TRBV28,NA,TGTGCCAGCACTAGGACAGGGGATTTGACTGAAGCTTTCTTT,CASTRTGDLTEAFF
TRBD1,16,TRBJ1-5,TRBV6-5,NA,TGTGCCAGCAGTTTCAGGACAGGGGGCAGCAATCAGCCCCAGCATTTT,CASSFRTGGSNQPQHF
TRBD1,14,TRBJ2-7,TRBV2,NA,TGTGCCAGCAACCCGGGACAGGGGACCTACGAGCAGTACTTC,CASNPGQGTYEQYF
NA,15,TRBJ2-3,TRBV14,few,TGTGCCAGCAGCGAGTACAGGGTTGGCACAGATACGCAGTATTTT,CASSEYRVGTDTQYF
NA,13,TRBJ1-1,TRBV28,once,TGTGCCAGCAGTTTACGGTACTTACCTAGAGCTTTCTTT,CASSLRYLPRAFF
NA,15,TRBJ2-1,TRBV5-1,NA,TGCGCCAGCAGCTTTCGGACAGAATCCTACAATGAGCAGTTCTTC,CASSFRTESYNEQFF
NA,15,TRBJ1-3,TRBV5-5,NA,TGTGCCAGCAGCTTGTGGGGCAGCTCTGGAAACACCATATATTTT,CASSLWGSSGNTIYF
TRBD1,14,TRBJ2-7,TRBV7-2,NA,TGTGCCAGCAGCTGGAGACAGGGGTCCTACGAGCAGTACTTC,CASSWRQGSYEQYF
NA,14,TRBJ1-2,TRBV27,NA,TGTGCCAGCAGTTTATCGTACAGAGACTATGGCTACACCTTC,CASSLSYRDYGYTF
TRBD2,15,TRBJ2-2,TRBV28,NA,TGTGCCAGCATCAACGGGGGGGCCACCACCGGGGAGCTGTTTTTT,CASINGGATTGELFF
TRBD2,16,TRBJ2-1,TRBV29-1,once,TGCAGCTCCACCGGACGGGGGGGAAGCTCCTACAATGAGCAGTTCTTC,CSSTGRGGSSYNEQFF
TRBD1,15,TRBJ2-5,TRBV5-1,NA,TGCGCCAGCAGAGATGTGGGACAGCGGCAAGAGACCCAGTACTTC,CASRDVGQRQETQYF
TRBD2,16,TRBJ2-2,TRBV2,NA,TGTGCCAGCAGCGTAATTGCCGCGGGGGTGGCCGGGGAGCTGTTTTTT,CASSVIAAGVAGELFF
NA,14,TRBJ1-2,TRBV6-5,few,TGTGCCAGCAACCCGGGGATAGCTAACTATGGCTACACCTTC,CASNPGIANYGYTF
NA,19,TRBJ1-1,TRBV7-9,once,TGTGCCAGCAGCACCCGGGGCGGGGGCGGTACCTTTAGTGGCACTGAAGCTTTCTTT,CASSTRGGGGTFSGTEAFF
NA,15,TRBJ1-6,TRBV7-9,NA,TGTGCCAGCAGCGGAGCGGGACACGATAATTCACCCCTCCACTTT,CASSGAGHDNSPLHF
NA,12,TRBJ2-2,TRBV7-7,NA,TGTGCTAGCAGCCCACTAACCGGGGAGCTGTTTTTT,CASSPLTGELFF
NA,15,TRBJ2-3,TRBV5-1,NA,TGCGCCAGCAGCTTGGGGACGGGAGGCACAGATACGCAGTATTTT,CASSLGTGGTDTQYF
TRBD1,17,TRBJ1-3,TRBV7-6,NA,TGTGCCAGCAGCCCATACGGCGGGACAGGGAGTGGAAACACCATATATTTT,CASSPYGGTGSGNTIYF
NA,16,TRBJ2-7,TRBV4-2,NA,TGTGCCAGCAGCCAAGCGAGCGGGGACAACACCTACGAGCAGTACTTC,CASSQASGDNTYEQYF
NA,14,TRBJ1-6,TRBV5-4,few,TGTGCCAGCAGCTTGGAAGCCCTTAATTCACCCCTCCACTTT,CASSLEALNSPLHF
NA,13,TRBJ2-3,TRBV3-1/TRBV3-2,NA,TGTGCCAGCAGCCTACGAGGTCCAGATACGCAGTATTTT,CASSLRGPDTQYF
TRBD1,13,TRBJ2-1,TRBV7-9,NA,TGTGCCAGTAGACAGGGCCCTTACAATGAGCAGTTCTTC,CASRQGPYNEQFF